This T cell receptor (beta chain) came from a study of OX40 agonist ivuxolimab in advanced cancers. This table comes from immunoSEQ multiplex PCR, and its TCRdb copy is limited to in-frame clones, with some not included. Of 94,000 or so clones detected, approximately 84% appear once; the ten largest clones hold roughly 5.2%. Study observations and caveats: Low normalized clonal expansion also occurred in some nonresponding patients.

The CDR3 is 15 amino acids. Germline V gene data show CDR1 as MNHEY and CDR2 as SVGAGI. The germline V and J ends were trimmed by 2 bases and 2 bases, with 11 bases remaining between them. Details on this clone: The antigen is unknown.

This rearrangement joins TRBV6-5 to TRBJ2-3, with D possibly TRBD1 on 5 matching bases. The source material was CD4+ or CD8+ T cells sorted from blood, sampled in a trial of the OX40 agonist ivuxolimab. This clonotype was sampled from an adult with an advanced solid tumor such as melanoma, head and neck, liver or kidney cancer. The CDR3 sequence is CASSYGAPNTDTQYF. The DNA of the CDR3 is TGTGCCAGCAGTTACGGGGCACCCAACACAGATACGCAGTATTTT.